Each of the 30 T cell receptor beta chains below was sequenced from the same sample in a study of T-cell reconstitution after alpha-beta-depleted transplantation in children. Unique molecular identifiers were incorporated into the prepared TCRbeta library. MiXCR, run by TCRdb on the PCR reads, gives a single entry per CDR3 protein. The table lists approximately 980,000 distinct CDR3 sequences, about 29% of them singletons. The material sequenced was PBMCs, mostly from graft donor cells, taken 360 days after TCRalphabeta/CD19-depleted stem cell transplant. The source of these receptors is a boy in the first two years of life who had a stem cell transplant for SCID, so the T cells may come from the graft donor.

The chain couples TRBV25-1 to TRBJ1-2, with 10 bases matching TRBD1. Germline CDR1 is MGHDK and CDR2 is SYGVNS. The CDR3 covers 14 residues. Germline trimming cut 5 bases from V and 7 bases from J; bases unmatched to any gene: 7. The CDR3 nucleotides are TGTGCCAGCAGTATCGGGACAGGGGTTCCTGGCTACACCTTC. This codes for CASSIGTGVPGYTF.

CDR3 loop: CASSESRDRGDEQFF. Here the CDR3 DNA reads TGTGCCAGCAGTGAATCCCGGGACAGGGGCGATGAGCAGTTCTTC. The rearrangement uses TRBV25-1 and TRBJ2-1, with 10 positions matching TRBD1. The CDR3 loop spans 15 amino acids. The V gene end was trimmed by 1 base and the J gene end by 8 bases; junction bases not matched to a gene: 5. Germline CDR1 MGHDK, CDR2 SYGVNS.

V gene TRBV12-3 or TRBV12-4 combines with J gene TRBJ2-4; 9 bases are a match to TRBD1. The J segment lost 7 bases and the V segment lost 4 bases, leaving 11 bases of the junction unmatched. This CDR3 has 16 residues. The CDR3 nucleotides are TGTGCCAGCAGTTCCCCTCTCGGGACAGGGTCGAACATTCAGTACTTC. Protein product: CASSSPLGTGSNIQYF.

This clonotype was recorded only once. The chain uses TRBV11-2 and TRBJ1-2; 7 positions agree with TRBD1. CDR1 SGHAT and CDR2 FQNNGV come from the germline V gene. With V trimmed by 4 bases and J by 8 bases, 13 bases remained unmatched. The CDR3 covers 15 residues. CDR3 amino acids: CASSSIDRVSEGYTF. CDR3 nucleotides: TGTGCCAGCAGCTCCATCGACAGGGTGAGCGAGGGCTACACCTTC.

Ten or more counts support this clonotype. The rearrangement joins TRBV6-5 to TRBJ2-2; no clear D. The V gene lost 0 bases and the J gene lost 5 bases, with 1 base spanning the gap. This CDR3 spans 12 amino acids. CDR1 is MNHEY and CDR2 is SVGAGI in the germline V gene. CDR3 in DNA: TGTGCCAGCAGTTACTCGACCGGGGAGCTGTTTTTT. Translation gives CASSYSTGELFF.

The chain uses TRBV21-1 and TRBJ1-5; the table names TRBD1, a call not compared with the DNA. TRBV21-1 is marked as a pseudogene. The CDR3 is 16 residues long. The CDR3 sequence: CASSTQGLLSNQPQHF. The CDR3 DNA follows: TGTGCCAGCAGCACCCAGGGGTTACTAAGCAATCAGCCCCAGCATTTT.

This clonotype was detected once. CDR3 protein: CSARYGSGDQPQHF. The CDR3 DNA reads TGCAGTGCTAGATATGGGTCGGGGGATCAGCCCCAGCATTTT. The chain links TRBV20-1 to TRBJ1-5; D is perhaps TRBD1 (5 bases). Germline values: CDR1 DFQATT, CDR2 SNEGSKA (reference sequence). V shed 2 bases and J shed 5 bases, with 13 bases lying between them. The CDR3 contains 14 residues.

The CDR3 sequence: CASSQDRRSRGTEAFF. The CDR3 DNA sequence: TGCGCCAGCAGCCAAGATCGGCGCAGTCGGGGGACTGAAGCTTTCTTT. This chain uses TRBV4-1 with TRBJ1-1; possibly TRBD1 for D (5 bases). V was shortened by 0 bases and J by 5 bases, with 16 bases between the two germline ends. The CDR3 extends over 16 amino acids. The V gene's germline CDR1 is MGHRA and CDR2 YSYEKL.

The V call is TRBV7-3, the J call TRBJ2-1, with D perhaps given as TRBD1 or TRBD2 (5 bases each). The germline gives CDR1 SGHTA, CDR2 FQGTGA. The CDR3 is 17 amino acids. V was trimmed by 1 base and J by 0 bases, leaving 13 bases between them. The CDR3 here is CASSLIPGPSSYNEQFF. The DNA for the CDR3 is TGTGCCAGCAGCTTAATACCGGGACCAAGCTCCTACAATGAGCAGTTCTTC.

This clonotype has just a few counts. V and J are TRBV5-1 and TRBJ2-3; tentatively, D is TRBD1 or TRBD2 (5 bases each). The CDR3 loop spans 14 amino acids. The germline V gene encodes CDR1 SGHRS and CDR2 YFSETQ. Trimming removed 8 bases from V and 2 bases from J, with 15 bases in between. DNA for the CDR3: TGCGCCAGTAGAGAGGGACGGCTCACAGATACGCAGTATTTT. Its protein is CASREGRLTDTQYF.

With respect to this clonotype: The conserved final phenylalanine or tryptophan is absent from the CDR3, which likely points to a read error. No DNA is shown, since the ends of the CDR3 on it are uncertain; the CDR3 is the one TCRdb lists. The CDR3 spells CATSREKPGG. This chain joins TRBV15 and TRBJ2-5. Germline CDR1 is LNHNV and CDR2 is YYDKDF (reference sequence). The length of the CDR3 is 10 amino acids, counting both ends.

This chain links TRBV30 with TRBJ2-3; 7 positions agree with TRBD2. V dropped 5 bases and J dropped 0; count of bases not matched to a gene: 8. CDR1 is GTSNPN and CDR2 is SVGIG in the germline V gene (reference sequence). This CDR3 has 15 amino acids. The CDR3 protein is CAWYPRGISTDTQYF. CDR3 in DNA: TGTGCCTGGTACCCGCGGGGGATTAGCACAGATACGCAGTATTTT. Full variable domain (outside the CDR3, taken from reference TRBV30 and TRBJ2-3): SQTIHQWPATLVQPVGSPLSLECTVEGTSNPNLYWYRQAAGRGLQLLFYSVGIGQISSEVPQNLSASRPQDRQFILSSKKLLLSDSGFYLCAWYPRGISTDTQYFGPGTRLTVL.

This clonotype has just a few counts. This sequence joins TRBV9 and TRBJ2-5; possibly TRBD2 for D (6 bases). Germline CDR1 is SGDLS and CDR2 is YYNGEE. V lost 0 bases and J lost 5, with 14 bases in between. The CDR3 has 15 amino acids. The CDR3 DNA reads TGTGCCAGCAGCGTAGAGGACGGAGGGTACGAGACCCAGTACTTC. It specifies CASSVEDGGYETQYF. The full variable domain, its missing parts supplied by reference TRBV9 and TRBJ2-5, is DSGVTQTPKHLITATGQRVTLRCSPRSGDLSVYWYQQSLDQGLQFLIQYYNGEERAKGNILERFSAQQFPDLHSELNLSSLELGDSALYFCASSVEDGGYETQYFGPGTRLLVL.

This clonotype showed up just a few times. V is TRBV2 and J is TRBJ2-3, with 9 bases matching TRBD1. The CDR3 length is 15 residues. The V and J ends lost 6 bases and 3 bases, in that order; junction bases with no gene match: 7. Germline V CDR1 and CDR2: SNHLY, FYNNEI. CDR3 loop: CASSLQGAPTDTQYF. The CDR3 DNA sequence: TGTGCCAGCAGCTTACAGGGGGCGCCGACAGATACGCAGTATTTT.

The J gene is TRBJ2-6, the V gene TRBV28; D remains ambiguous. The CDR3 has 15 residues. V was pared by 2 bases and J by 0 bases, with 5 bases between. Germline V gene sequence: CDR1 MDHEN, CDR2 SYDVKM. Here the CDR3 DNA reads TGTGCCAGCAGTTTAAGGACCTCTGGGGCCAACGTCCTGACTTTC. This gives the protein CASSLRTSGANVLTF. Full variable domain (remainder filled in from reference TRBV28 and TRBJ2-6): DVKVTQSSRYLVKRTGEKVFLECVQDMDHENMFWYRQDPGLGLRLIYFSYDVKMKEKGDIPEGYSVSREKKERFSLILESASTNQTSMYLCASSLRTSGANVLTFGAGSRLTVL.

There are a few counts of this clonotype. This chain uses TRBV5-1 with TRBJ1-3; D gene uncertain. Germline V gene sequence: CDR1 SGHRS, CDR2 YFSETQ. The V gene lost 4 bases and the J gene lost 4 bases, with 21 bases spanning the gap. This CDR3 comprises 17 residues. CDR3 amino acids: CASSVNPLVVGGNTIYF. The CDR3 DNA sequence: TGCGCCAGCAGCGTCAACCCACTAGTGGTGGGGGGAAACACCATATATTTT.

This clonotype came up a few times. This chain's CDR3 is CASQGPGGSPLHF. The CDR3 DNA follows: TGTGCCAGCCAAGGACCAGGGGGTTCACCCCTCCACTTT. The chain couples TRBV25-1 to TRBJ1-6; 7 bases fit TRBD1. This CDR3 comprises 13 residues. Germline lookup yields CDR1 MGHDK and CDR2 SYGVNS. The J segment lost 9 bases and the V segment lost 8 bases, leaving 7 bases of the junction unmatched.

The chain joins TRBV4-2 to TRBJ2-7; 9 bases agree with TRBD1. Trimming took 4 bases from V and 2 from J; bases not matched to a gene: 9. The CDR3 has 16 residues. Germline lookup yields CDR1 LGHNA and CDR2 YNFKEQ. CDR3 loop: CASSRLPGQGTYEQYF. CDR3 bases: TGTGCCAGCAGCCGACTCCCTGGACAGGGGACCTACGAGCAGTACTTC.

This clonotype has more than one count but fewer than ten. The rearrangement uses TRBV5-1 and TRBJ2-2, with TRBD2 matching over 7 bases. Germline V gene data show CDR1 as SGHRS and CDR2 as YFSETQ. The CDR3 extends over 18 amino acids. V dropped 2 bases and J dropped 0; count of bases not matched to a gene: 10. The chain's CDR3 is CASSLTEPGLPNTGELFF. The CDR3 DNA reads as TGCGCCAGCAGCTTAACGGAGCCGGGACTACCGAACACCGGGGAGCTGTTTTTT.

V and J are TRBV20-1 and TRBJ2-7; D uncertain. This CDR3 has 11 amino acids. Trimming cost V 7 bases and J 2 bases, with 9 bases left between them. CDR1 DFQATT and CDR2 SNEGSKA come from the germline V gene (reference sequence). The CDR3 nucleotides are TGCAGTGTTCCCATCACCTACGAGCAGTACTTC. It yields the protein CSVPITYEQYF.

This clonotype appeared once. The V call is TRBV24-1, the J call TRBJ2-5, with 10 bases identical to TRBD2. The CDR3 is 15 amino acids. After removal of 6 bases from V and 4 bases from J, the junction contained 7 bases not matched to a gene. CDR1 is KGHDR and CDR2 is SFDVKD in the germline V gene. The CDR3 sequence: CATSLSGGVLETQYF. CDR3 nucleotides: TGTGCCACCAGTCTCAGCGGGGGGGTCTTAGAGACCCAGTACTTC.

The CDR3, as DNA: TGTGCCAGCAGCCCCAGGGGCCCCCGGGCCTACGAGCAGTACTTC. It codes for CASSPRGPRAYEQYF. This rearrangement joins TRBV27 to TRBJ2-7; perhaps TRBD1 as D (6 bases). V shed 6 bases and J shed 2 bases, with 17 bases lying between them. The CDR3 contains 15 residues. Per the germline V gene, CDR1 is MNHEY and CDR2 is SMNVEV (reference sequence).

This clonotype showed up just a few times. The chain employs TRBV24-1 and TRBJ1-1, with D maybe TRBD1 (6 bases). Trimming shortened V by 7 bases and J by 6 bases, and 14 bases separated the two germline ends. This CDR3 comprises 13 residues. In germline, CDR1 is KGHDR, CDR2 SFDVKD. DNA for the CDR3: TGTGCCACCAGGGCCTCCACAGGGTCTGAAGCTTTCTTT. This translates into CATRASTGSEAFF.

This chain joins TRBV3-1 and TRBJ2-7, with TRBD1 identical over 11 bases. V trimming: 2 bases; J trimming: 3 bases; junction bases outside the gene matches: 6. Germline values: CDR1 LGHDT, CDR2 YNNKEL (reference sequence). The CDR3 sequence is 16 residues long. CDR3 nucleotide sequence: TGTGCCAGCAGCCAAAACTCCGGGACAGGGGGCTACGAGCAGTACTTC. Residues: CASSQNSGTGGYEQYF.

This clonotype was found a few times. The chain carries TRBV7-9 and TRBJ1-5, with D uncertain. CDR1 is SEHNR, CDR2 FQNEAQ, per germline (reference sequence). This CDR3 spans 16 amino acids. V lost 1 base and J lost 4, with 14 bases in between. For the CDR3, the DNA is TGTGCCAGCAGCTTAGACCGAGGGTTGGGTAATCAGCCCCAGCATTTT. Protein: CASSLDRGLGNQPQHF.

This clonotype was picked up a small number of times. J is TRBJ2-7 and V is TRBV12-3 or TRBV12-4; TRBD2 might be the D (6 bases). Between the trimmed V and J ends, which lost 7 bases and 2 bases, there was a span of 12 bases. The length of the CDR3 is 13 residues. This CDR3 reads CASKWDWAYEQYF. The CDR3 DNA reads as TGTGCCAGCAAATGGGACTGGGCCTACGAGCAGTACTTC.

The chain links TRBV12-5 to TRBJ2-1, with 8 bases fitting TRBD2. CDR1 is LGHNT, CDR2 FRNRAP, per germline. This CDR3 spans 15 amino acids. The V segment lost 6 bases and the J segment 5 bases; nucleotides outside the gene matches: 9. CDR3 loop: CASGPSGGQNNEQFF. CDR3 coding DNA: TGTGCTAGTGGCCCGAGCGGGGGACAAAACAATGAGCAGTTCTTC.

The chain joins TRBV15 to TRBJ2-1; TRBD1 agrees at 9 bases. This CDR3 has 16 residues. Germline CDR1 reads LNHNV; CDR2 reads YYDKDF (reference sequence). V dropped 2 bases and J dropped 7; count of bases not matched to a gene: 9. Here the CDR3 reads CATSRLLGTGSNEQFF. In nucleotides, the CDR3 is TGTGCCACCAGCAGACTACTAGGGACAGGGTCGAATGAGCAGTTCTTC.

J is TRBJ2-3 and V is TRBV11-2; maybe TRBD2 (5 bases). Looked up from germline, CDR1 is SGHAT and CDR2 is FQNNGV. V lost 5 bases and J 6 bases, leaving 27 bases between the germline ends. The CDR3 loop spans 18 amino acids. The CDR3 DNA reads TGTGCCAGCAGCGAGGGTTGGGGATCTCCCATCAGACGCGATACGCAGTATTTT. Its translation: CASSEGWGSPIRRDTQYF.

The genes are TRBV12-3 or TRBV12-4 and TRBJ2-7, with D possibly TRBD1 on 6 matching bases. The CDR3 is 13 amino acids. V was clipped by 5 bases and J by 9 bases, with 17 bases between them. The CDR3 region has the DNA TGTGCCAGCAGTGACCTCCGGGACACCGGGCAGTACTTC. Encoded protein: CASSDLRDTGQYF.